This TCR beta chain was captured in a study of cytomegalovirus exposure and HLA in healthy donors. PCR employed 60 Vbeta and 13 Jbeta primers. Measured with immunoSEQ multiplex PCR; TCRdb has only the in-frame clones, and not every one. This repertoire shows more than 100,000 clones, around 77% found once; its top ten account for about 3.9%. The CDR3 extends over 15 amino acids. V lost 1 base, J lost 1 base, and 8 bases lay in between. CDR1 is SGHTA and CDR2 is FQGNSA in the germline V gene. The V and J genes are TRBV7-2 and TRBJ2-1; no clear D gene. This sequence originates from a human donor in good health. The sample comprised PBMCs. CDR3 in amino acids: CASSLVGESYNEQFF. The CDR3 DNA follows: TGTGCCAGCAGCTTAGTTGGAGAGTCCTACAATGAGCAGTTCTTC.